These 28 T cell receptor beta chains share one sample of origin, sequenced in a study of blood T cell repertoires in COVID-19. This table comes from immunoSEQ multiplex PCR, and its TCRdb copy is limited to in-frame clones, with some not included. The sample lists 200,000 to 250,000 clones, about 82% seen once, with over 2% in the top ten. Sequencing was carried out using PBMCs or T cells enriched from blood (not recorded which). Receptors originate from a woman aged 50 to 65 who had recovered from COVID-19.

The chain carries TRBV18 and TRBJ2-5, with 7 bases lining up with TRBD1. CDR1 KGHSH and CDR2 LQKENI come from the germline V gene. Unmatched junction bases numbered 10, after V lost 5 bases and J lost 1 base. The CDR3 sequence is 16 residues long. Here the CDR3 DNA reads TGTGCCAGCTCATCTTCTCGAGGGACAGCCCAAGAGACCCAGTACTTC. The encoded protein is CASSSSRGTAQETQYF.

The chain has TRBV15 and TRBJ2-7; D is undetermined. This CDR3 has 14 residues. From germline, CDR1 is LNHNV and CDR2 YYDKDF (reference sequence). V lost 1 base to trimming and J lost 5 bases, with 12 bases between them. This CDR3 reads CATSRASASNEQYF. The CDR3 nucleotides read TGTGCCACCAGCAGAGCCAGCGCATCCAACGAGCAGTACTTC.

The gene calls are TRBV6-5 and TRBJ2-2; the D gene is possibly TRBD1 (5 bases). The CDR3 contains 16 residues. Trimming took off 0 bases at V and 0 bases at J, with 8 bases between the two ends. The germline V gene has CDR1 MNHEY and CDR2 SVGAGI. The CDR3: CASSYSSRANTGELFF. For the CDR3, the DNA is TGTGCCAGCAGTTACTCGAGCAGGGCGAACACCGGGGAGCTGTTTTTT.

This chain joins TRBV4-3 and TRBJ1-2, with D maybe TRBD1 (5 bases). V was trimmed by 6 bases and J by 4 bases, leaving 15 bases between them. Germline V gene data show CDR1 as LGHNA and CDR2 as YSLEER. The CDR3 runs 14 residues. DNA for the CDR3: TGCGCCAGCAGACCTGGGGGAGGGTCCTATGGCTACACCTTC. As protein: CASRPGGGSYGYTF.

DNA for the CDR3: TGTGCCAGCAGCGAGGCGGGGGGACTAGCGGGAGATACGCAGTATTTT. Its protein product is CASSEAGGLAGDTQYF. The J gene is TRBJ2-3, the V gene TRBV9; 12 nucleotides line up with TRBD2. CDR1 is SGDLS and CDR2 is YYNGEE in the germline V gene. The CDR3 has 16 residues. V lost 3 bases, J lost 5 bases, and 7 bases stayed unmatched.

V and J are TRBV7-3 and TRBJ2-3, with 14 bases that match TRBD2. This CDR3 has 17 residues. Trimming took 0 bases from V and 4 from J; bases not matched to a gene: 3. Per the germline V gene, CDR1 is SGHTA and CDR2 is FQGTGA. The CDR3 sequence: CASSLTGTSGSPDTQYF. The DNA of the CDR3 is TGTGCCAGCAGCTTAACGGGGACTAGCGGGAGTCCAGATACGCAGTATTTT.

CDR3 in amino acids: CASSLHRQETQYF. As DNA, the CDR3 is TGTGCCAGCAGCTTACACAGGCAAGAGACCCAGTACTTC. This rearrangement joins TRBV7-3 to TRBJ2-5; weak D call: TRBD1 (5 bases). The germline CDR1 and CDR2 sequences are SGHTA and FQGTGA. The V end lost 2 bases, the J end lost 2 bases, and 6 bases lay between the germline ends. This CDR3 comprises 13 residues.

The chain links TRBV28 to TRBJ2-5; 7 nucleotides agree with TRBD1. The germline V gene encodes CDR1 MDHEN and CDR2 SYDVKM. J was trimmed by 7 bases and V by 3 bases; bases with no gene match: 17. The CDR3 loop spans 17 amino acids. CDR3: CASSLGYRDRDLGTQYF. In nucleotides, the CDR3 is TGTGCCAGCAGTTTGGGGTACCGGGACAGAGATCTTGGGACCCAGTACTTC.

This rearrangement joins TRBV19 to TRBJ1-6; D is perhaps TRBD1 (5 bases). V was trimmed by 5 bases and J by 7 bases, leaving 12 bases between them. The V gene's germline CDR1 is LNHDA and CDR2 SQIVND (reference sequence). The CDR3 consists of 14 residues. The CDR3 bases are TGTGCCAGTAGTCAGGGCGGTGGGAATTCACCCCTCCACTTT. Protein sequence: CASSQGGGNSPLHF.

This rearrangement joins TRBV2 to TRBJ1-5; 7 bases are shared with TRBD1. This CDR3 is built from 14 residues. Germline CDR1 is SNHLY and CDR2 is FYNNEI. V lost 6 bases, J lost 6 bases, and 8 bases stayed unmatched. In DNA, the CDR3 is TGTGCCAGCAGCATACAGGGGTTTGGTCAGCCCCAGCATTTT. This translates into CASSIQGFGQPQHF.

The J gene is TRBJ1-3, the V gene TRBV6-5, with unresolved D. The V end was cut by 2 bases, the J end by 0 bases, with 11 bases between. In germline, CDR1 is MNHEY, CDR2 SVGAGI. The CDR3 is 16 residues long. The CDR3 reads CASSYTRVTSGNTIYF. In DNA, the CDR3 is TGTGCCAGCAGTTACACCCGGGTTACCTCTGGAAACACCATATATTTT.

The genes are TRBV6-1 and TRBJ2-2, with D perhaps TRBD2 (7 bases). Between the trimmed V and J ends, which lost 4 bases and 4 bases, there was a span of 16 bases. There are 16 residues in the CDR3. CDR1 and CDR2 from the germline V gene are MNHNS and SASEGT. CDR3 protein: CASSGWGGLSTGELFF. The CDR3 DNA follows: TGTGCCAGCAGTGGCTGGGGGGGGCTAAGCACCGGGGAGCTGTTTTTT.

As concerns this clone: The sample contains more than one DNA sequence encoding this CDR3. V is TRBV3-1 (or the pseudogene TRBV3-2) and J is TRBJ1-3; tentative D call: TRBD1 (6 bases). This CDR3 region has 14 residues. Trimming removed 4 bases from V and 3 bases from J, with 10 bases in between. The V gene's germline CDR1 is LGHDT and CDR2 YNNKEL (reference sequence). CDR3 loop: CASSPRTVGNTIYF. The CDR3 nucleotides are TGTGCCAGCAGCCCCCGGACAGTTGGAAACACCATATATTTT.

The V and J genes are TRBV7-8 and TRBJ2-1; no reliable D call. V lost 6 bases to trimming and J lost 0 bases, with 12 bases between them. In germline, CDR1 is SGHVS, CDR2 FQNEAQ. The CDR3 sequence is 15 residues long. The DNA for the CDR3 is TGTGCCAGCAGATCGAGGTCCGGCTCCTACAATGAGCAGTTCTTC. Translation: CASRSRSGSYNEQFF.

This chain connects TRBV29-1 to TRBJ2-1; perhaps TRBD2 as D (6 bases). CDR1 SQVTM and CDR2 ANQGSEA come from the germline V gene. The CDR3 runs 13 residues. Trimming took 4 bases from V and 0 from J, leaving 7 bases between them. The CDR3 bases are TGCAGCGTTGGCGGGATCTCCTACAATGAGCAGTTCTTC. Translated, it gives CSVGGISYNEQFF.

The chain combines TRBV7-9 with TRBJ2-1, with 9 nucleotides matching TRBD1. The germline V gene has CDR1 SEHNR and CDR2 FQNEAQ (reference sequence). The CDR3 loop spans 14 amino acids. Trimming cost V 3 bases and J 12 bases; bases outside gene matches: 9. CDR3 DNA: TGTGCCAGCAGCTTTGCGGGACAGGGATCGGTGCAGTTCTTC. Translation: CASSFAGQGSVQFF.

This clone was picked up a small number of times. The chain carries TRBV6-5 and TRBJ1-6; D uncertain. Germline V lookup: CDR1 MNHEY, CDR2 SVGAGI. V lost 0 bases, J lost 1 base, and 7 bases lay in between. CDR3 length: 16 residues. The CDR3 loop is CASSYSSTSYNSPLHF. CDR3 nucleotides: TGTGCCAGCAGTTACTCAAGCACTTCCTATAATTCACCCCTCCACTTT.

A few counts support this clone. The DNA for the CDR3 is TGCGCCAGCAGCCAAGGGGGCAGGGGTGACCAGCCCCAGCATTTT. Amino acids: CASSQGGRGDQPQHF. The chain couples TRBV4-1 to TRBJ1-5; perhaps TRBD1 as D (6 bases). This CDR3 has 15 amino acids. The V end was cut by 1 base, the J end by 7 bases, with 14 bases between. CDR1 is MGHRA and CDR2 is YSYEKL in the germline V gene.

The CDR3 sequence is CASTGGGNSPLHF. In DNA, the CDR3 is TGTGCCAGCACCGGGGGGGGTAATTCACCCCTCCACTTT. The J gene is TRBJ1-6, the V gene TRBV7-8, with D perhaps matching TRBD1 (5 bases). Germline V lookup: CDR1 SGHVS, CDR2 FQNEAQ. The V and J ends lost 7 bases and 6 bases respectively, with 10 bases between them. The CDR3 runs to 13 residues.

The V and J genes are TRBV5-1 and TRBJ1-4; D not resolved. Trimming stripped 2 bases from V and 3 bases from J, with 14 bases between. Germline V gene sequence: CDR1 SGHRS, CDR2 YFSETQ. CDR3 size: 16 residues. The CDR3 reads CASSLTSGSSNEKLFF. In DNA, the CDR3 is TGCGCCAGCAGCTTAACCTCGGGGTCATCTAATGAAAAACTGTTTTTT.

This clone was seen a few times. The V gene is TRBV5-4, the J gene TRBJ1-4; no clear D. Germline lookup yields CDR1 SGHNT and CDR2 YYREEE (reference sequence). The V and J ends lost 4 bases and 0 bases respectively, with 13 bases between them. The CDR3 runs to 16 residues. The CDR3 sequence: CASSHRGPATNEKLFF. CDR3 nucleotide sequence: TGTGCCAGCAGCCATCGCGGGCCTGCAACTAATGAAAAACTGTTTTTT.

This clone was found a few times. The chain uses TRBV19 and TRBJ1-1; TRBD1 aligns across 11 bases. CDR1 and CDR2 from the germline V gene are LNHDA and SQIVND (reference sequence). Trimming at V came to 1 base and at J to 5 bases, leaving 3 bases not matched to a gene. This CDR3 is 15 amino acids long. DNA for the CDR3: TGTGCCAGTAGTATAGTTGGGACAGGGGGTACTGAAGCTTTCTTT. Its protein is CASSIVGTGGTEAFF.

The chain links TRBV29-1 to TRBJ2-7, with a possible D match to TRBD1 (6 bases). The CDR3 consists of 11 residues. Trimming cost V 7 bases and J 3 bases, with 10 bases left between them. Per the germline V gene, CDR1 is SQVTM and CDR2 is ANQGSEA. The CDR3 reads CSGGQDYEQYF. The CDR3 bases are TGCAGCGGGGGACAAGACTACGAGCAGTACTTC.

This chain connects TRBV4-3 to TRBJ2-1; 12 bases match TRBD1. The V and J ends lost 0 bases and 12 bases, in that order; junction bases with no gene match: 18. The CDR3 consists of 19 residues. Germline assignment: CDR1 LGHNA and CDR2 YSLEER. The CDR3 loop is CASSQDSLPGTGGRGSQFF. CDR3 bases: TGCGCCAGCAGCCAAGATTCCCTTCCCGGGACAGGGGGCCGTGGGTCGCAGTTCTTC.

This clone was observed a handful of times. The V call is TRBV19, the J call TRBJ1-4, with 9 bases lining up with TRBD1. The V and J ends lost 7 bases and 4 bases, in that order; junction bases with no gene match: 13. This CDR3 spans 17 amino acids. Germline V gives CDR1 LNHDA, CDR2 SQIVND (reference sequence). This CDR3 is CASNRKSGTGINEKLFF. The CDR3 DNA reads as TGTGCCAGTAACCGAAAATCCGGGACAGGGATTAATGAAAAACTGTTTTTT.

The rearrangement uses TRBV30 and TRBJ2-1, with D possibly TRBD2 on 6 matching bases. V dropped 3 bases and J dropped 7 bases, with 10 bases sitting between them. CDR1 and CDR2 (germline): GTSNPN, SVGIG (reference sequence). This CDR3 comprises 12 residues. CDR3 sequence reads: CAWRGTANEQFF. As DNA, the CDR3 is TGTGCCTGGAGGGGGACTGCTAATGAGCAGTTCTTC. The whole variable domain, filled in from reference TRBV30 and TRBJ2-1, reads SQTIHQWPATLVQPVGSPLSLECTVEGTSNPNLYWYRQAAGRGLQLLFYSVGIGQISSEVPQNLSASRPQDRQFILSSKKLLLSDSGFYLCAWRGTANEQFFGPGTRLTVL.

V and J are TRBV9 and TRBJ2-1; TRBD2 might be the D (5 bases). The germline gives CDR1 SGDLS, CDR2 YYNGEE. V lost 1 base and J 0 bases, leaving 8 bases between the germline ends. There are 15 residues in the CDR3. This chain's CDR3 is CASSVTGDSYNEQFF. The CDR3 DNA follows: TGTGCCAGCAGCGTAACCGGGGACTCCTACAATGAGCAGTTCTTC.

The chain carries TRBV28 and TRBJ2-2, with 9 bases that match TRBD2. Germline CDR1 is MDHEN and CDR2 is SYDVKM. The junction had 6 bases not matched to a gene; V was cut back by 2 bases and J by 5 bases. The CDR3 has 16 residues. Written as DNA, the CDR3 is TGTGCCAGCAGTTTAATAGCGACTAGCGGTACCGGGGAGCTGTTTTTT. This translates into CASSLIATSGTGELFF.